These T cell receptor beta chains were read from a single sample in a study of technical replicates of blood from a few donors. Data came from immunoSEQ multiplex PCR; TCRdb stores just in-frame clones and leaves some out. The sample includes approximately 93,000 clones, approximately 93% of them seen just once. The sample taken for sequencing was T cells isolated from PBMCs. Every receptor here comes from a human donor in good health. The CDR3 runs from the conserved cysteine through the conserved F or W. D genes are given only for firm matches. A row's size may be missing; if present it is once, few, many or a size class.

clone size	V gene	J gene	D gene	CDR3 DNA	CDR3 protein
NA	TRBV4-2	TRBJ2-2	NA	TGTGCCAGCAGCCAAGAACAGTTCCAGTCCGCCGGGGAGCTGTTTTTT	CASSQEQFQSAGELFF
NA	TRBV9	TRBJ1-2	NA	TGTGCCAGCAGCGTAGACCCCGCGACCACTCGGGGGGGGTATGGCTACACCTTC	CASSVDPATTRGGYGYTF
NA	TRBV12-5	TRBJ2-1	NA	TGTGCTAGTGGTTTGGCCATTAGGGGGTACTACAATGAGCAGTTCTTC	CASGLAIRGYYNEQFF
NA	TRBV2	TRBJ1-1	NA	TGTGCCAGCCAGGGACAGAACACTGAAGCTTTCTTT	CASQGQNTEAFF
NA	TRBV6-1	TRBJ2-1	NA	TGTGCCAGCAAGATTGACAGTTTATCTAATGAGCAGTTCTTC	CASKIDSLSNEQFF
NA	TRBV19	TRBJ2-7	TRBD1	TGTGCCAGTAGTTCTATCCTCCGGACAGGGGAATACGAGCAGTACTTC	CASSSILRTGEYEQYF
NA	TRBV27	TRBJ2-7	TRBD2	TGTGCCAGCAGTTTGGCCGGGACTAGCGGTTCCTACGAGCAGTACTTC	CASSLAGTSGSYEQYF
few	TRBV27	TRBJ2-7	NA	TGTGCCAGCAGTTCGTACAGGAACTCCTACGAGCAGTACTTC	CASSSYRNSYEQYF
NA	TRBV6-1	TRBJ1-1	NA	TGTGCCAGCAGTATCCAGGGGTGGGGGAACACTGAAGCTTTCTTT	CASSIQGWGNTEAFF
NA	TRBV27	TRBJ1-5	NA	TGTGCCAGCAGTATGGCAGGCAATCAGCCCCAGCATTTT	CASSMAGNQPQHF
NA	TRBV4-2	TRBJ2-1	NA	TGTGCCAGCAGCCAAGATTTTGGCCAAGGGGATGAGCAGTTCTTC	CASSQDFGQGDEQFF
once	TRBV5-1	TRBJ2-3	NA	TGCGCCAGCAGCTTGGGAGGGACATCAGGAGATACGCAGTATTTT	CASSLGGTSGDTQYF
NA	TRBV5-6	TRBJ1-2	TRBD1	TGTGCCAGCAGCTTGGAGGGGACAGGGTTTGGCTACACCTTC	CASSLEGTGFGYTF
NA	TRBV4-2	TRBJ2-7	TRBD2	TGTGCCAGCAGCCAAGTTAGCGGGAGCTCCTACGAGCAGTACTTC	CASSQVSGSSYEQYF
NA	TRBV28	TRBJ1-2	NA	TGTGCCAGCACCTTAGGGGGGGCACCGGGCTACACCTTC	CASTLGGAPGYTF
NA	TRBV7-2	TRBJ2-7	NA	TGTGCCAGCAGCTTCGGACAGTCTACACCCTACGAGCAGTACTTC	CASSFGQSTPYEQYF
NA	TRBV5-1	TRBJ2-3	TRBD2	TGCGCCAGCAGCTGGACCGGGGAGGGTAGCACAGATACGCAGTATTTT	CASSWTGEGSTDTQYF
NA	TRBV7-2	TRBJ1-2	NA	TGTGCCAGCAGCTTGGGGCGAGACTATGGCTACACCTTC	CASSLGRDYGYTF
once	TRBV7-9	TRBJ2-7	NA	TGTGCCAGCAGCTTTGGACAGTTCTACGAGCAGTACTTC	CASSFGQFYEQYF
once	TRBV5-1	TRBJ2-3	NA	TGCGCCAGCAGCTTTGGCGACTCCAGCACAGATACGCAGTATTTT	CASSFGDSSTDTQYF
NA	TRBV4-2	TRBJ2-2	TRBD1	TGTGCCAGCAGCCATCCTAAGGGGACAGCGAACACCGGGGAGCTGTTTTTT	CASSHPKGTANTGELFF
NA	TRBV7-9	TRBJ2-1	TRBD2	TGTGCCGGCCTTTTAGCGGGAGTGGACAATGAGCAGTTCTTC	CAGLLAGVDNEQFF
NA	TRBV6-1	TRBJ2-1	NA	TGTGCCAGCAGTGGAGCGGCGGTCTCCTACAATGAGCAGTTCTTC	CASSGAAVSYNEQFF
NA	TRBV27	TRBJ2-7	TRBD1	TGTGCCAGCAGTCTACAGGGGTCCTACGAGCAGTACTTC	CASSLQGSYEQYF
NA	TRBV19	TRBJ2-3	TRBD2	TGTGCCAGTAGTATATCTGGACTAGCGGACAGCACAGATACGCAGTATTTT	CASSISGLADSTDTQYF
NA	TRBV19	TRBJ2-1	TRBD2	TGTGCCAGTCGGAGCGGGAGAGACCATGAGCAGTTCTTC	CASRSGRDHEQFF
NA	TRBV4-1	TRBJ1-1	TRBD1	TGCGCCAGCAGCCAAGATGGGACAGGGGTGCTTGATTGGACTGAAGCTTTCTTT	CASSQDGTGVLDWTEAFF
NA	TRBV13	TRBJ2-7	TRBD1	TGTGCCAGCAGCTTAGGCCCGGGACAGGGATCCTACGAGCAGTACTTC	CASSLGPGQGSYEQYF
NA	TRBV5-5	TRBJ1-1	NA	TGTGCCAGCAGCATCAGAAACACTGAAGCTTTCTTT	CASSIRNTEAFF
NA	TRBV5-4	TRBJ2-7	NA	TGTGCCAGCAGCTTGGGCGGGGCGTGGGGTCCTAAGTACGAGCAGTACTTC	CASSLGGAWGPKYEQYF
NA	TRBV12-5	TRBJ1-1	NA	TGTGCTAGTGGTTTGGACCTGCACGACAGGAGCACTGAAGCTTTCTTT	CASGLDLHDRSTEAFF
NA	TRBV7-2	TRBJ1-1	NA	TGTGCCAGCAGCTCACAGGGTATAACTGAAGCTTTCTTT	CASSSQGITEAFF